This entry features one T cell receptor (beta chain) sequence. Its antigen is as yet unknown. Germline assignment: CDR1 SNHLY and CDR2 FYNNEI. The CDR3 loop spans 15 amino acids. Trimming cost V 7 bases and J 8 bases, with 18 bases left between them. As for treatment: roughly 10-day PBMC culture with coronavirus spike peptide pools or control peptides (ViraFEST assay). Cultured CD4+ T-cell DNA underwent Oncomine TCR Beta short-read sequencing. TCRdb analysed the PCR reads with MiXCR anew, one entry per CDR3 protein. The data show about 21,000 distinct CDR3 sequences, under 80% seen once. This record belongs to a study of vaccination and CD4 T cells after COVID-19. General study findings and limits: The great majority, 304 of 307 vaccine-specific clones, proved spike mono-reactive in convalescent patients.

Source material: CD4+ T cells from blood, cultured in vitro. This clonotype was sampled from a human donor who had recovered from COVID-19. The V and J genes are TRBV2 and TRBJ1-6; D may be TRBD1 (5 bases). CDR3 DNA sequence: TGTGCCAGCACCCTACGGGCAGGGAGGGATTCACCCCTCCACTTT. Encoded protein: CASTLRAGRDSPLHF. Variable domain in full (rest from reference TRBV2 and TRBJ1-6): EPEVTQTPSHQVTQMGQEVILRCVPISNHLYFYWYRQILGQKVEFLVSFYNNEISEKSEIFDDQFSVERPDGSNFTLKIRSTKLEDSAMYFCASTLRAGRDSPLHFGNGTRLTVT.